This T cell receptor beta chain was observed in a study of CD8 T cells in ankylosing spondylitis. Study conclusions and caveats: Blood from ankylosing spondylitis patients appeared to carry a characteristic roughly eight-variant TCR beta motif.

In regard to this clonotype: Its antigen is undetermined.

TCRdb fed the 5' RACE reads into MiXCR, producing one record per CDR3 protein. The sample lists over 400,000 distinct CDR3 sequences, 25% to 30% occurring once. Trimming pared 3 bases from V and 0 bases from J, leaving 8 bases between. The germline V gene encodes CDR1 SQVTM and CDR2 ANQGSEA. The CDR3 extends over 13 amino acids. The clonotype comes from a male donor with ankylosing spondylitis. Sequenced sample: blood, either unsorted or a sorted T cell fraction (not recorded which). The chain carries TRBV29-1 and TRBJ2-5, with a tentative D call TRBD2 (6 bases). The CDR3 loop is CSVDGDYQETQYF. The CDR3 DNA follows: TGCAGCGTTGATGGGGACTACCAAGAGACCCAGTACTTC.